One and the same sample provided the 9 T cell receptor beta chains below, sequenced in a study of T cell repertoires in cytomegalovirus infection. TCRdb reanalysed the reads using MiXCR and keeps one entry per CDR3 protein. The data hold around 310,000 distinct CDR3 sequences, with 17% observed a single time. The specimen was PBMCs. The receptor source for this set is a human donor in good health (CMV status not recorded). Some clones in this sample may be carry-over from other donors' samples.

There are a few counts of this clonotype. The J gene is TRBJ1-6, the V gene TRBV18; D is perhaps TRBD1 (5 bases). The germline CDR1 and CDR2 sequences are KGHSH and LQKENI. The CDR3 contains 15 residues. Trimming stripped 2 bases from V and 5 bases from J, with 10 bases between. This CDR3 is CASSPRRGDNSPLHF. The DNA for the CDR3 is TGTGCCAGCTCACCAAGAAGAGGGGATAATTCACCCCTCCACTTT.

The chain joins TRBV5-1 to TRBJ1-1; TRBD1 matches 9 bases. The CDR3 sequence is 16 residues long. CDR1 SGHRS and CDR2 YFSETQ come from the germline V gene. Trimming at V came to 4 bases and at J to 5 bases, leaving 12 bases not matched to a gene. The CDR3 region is CASSATGTGKGTEAFF. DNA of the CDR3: TGCGCCAGCAGCGCTACCGGGACAGGGAAAGGGACTGAAGCTTTCTTT.

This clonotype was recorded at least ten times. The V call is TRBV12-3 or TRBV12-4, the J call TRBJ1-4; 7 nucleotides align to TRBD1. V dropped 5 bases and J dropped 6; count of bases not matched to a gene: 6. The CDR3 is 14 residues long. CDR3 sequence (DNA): TGTGCCAGCAGTCCCCGACAGGGAGATGAAAAACTGTTTTTT. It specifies CASSPRQGDEKLFF.

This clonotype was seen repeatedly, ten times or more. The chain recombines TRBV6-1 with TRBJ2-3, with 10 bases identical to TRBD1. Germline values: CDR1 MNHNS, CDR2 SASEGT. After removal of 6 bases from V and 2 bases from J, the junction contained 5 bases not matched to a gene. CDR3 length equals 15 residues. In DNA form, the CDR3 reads TGTGCCAGCAGGCGACAGGGGGCACCCACAGATACGCAGTATTTT. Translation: CASRRQGAPTDTQYF.

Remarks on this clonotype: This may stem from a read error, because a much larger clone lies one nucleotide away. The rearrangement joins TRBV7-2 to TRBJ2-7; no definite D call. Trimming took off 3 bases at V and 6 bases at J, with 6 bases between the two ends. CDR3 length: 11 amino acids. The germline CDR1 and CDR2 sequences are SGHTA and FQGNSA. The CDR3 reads CTSSLIFEQYF. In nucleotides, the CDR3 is TGTACCAGCAGCTTGATTTTCGAGCAGTACTTC.

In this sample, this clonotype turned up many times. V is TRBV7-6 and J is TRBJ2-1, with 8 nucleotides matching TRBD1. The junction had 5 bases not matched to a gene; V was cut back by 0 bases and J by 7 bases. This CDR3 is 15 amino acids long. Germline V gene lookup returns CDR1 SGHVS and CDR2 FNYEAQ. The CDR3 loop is CASSLARDRGNEQFF. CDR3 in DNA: TGTGCCAGCAGCTTAGCCCGTGACAGGGGAAATGAGCAGTTCTTC.

The CDR3 reads CASSLTGRAGNTIYF. The DNA for the CDR3 is TGTGCCAGCAGTTTGACAGGGAGGGCTGGAAACACCATATATTTT. V usage is TRBV2 and J usage is TRBJ1-3, with 7 positions matching TRBD1. The germline V gene encodes CDR1 SNHLY and CDR2 FYNNEI. With V trimmed by 5 bases and J by 2 bases, 6 bases remained unmatched. This CDR3 is 15 amino acids long.

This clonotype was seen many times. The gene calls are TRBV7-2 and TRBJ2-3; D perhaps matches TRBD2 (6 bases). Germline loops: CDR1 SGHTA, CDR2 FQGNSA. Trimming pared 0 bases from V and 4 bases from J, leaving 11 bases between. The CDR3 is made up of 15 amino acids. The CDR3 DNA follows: TGTGCCAGCAGCTTAGCGGGGGGATTCGCAGATACGCAGTATTTT. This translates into CASSLAGGFADTQYF.

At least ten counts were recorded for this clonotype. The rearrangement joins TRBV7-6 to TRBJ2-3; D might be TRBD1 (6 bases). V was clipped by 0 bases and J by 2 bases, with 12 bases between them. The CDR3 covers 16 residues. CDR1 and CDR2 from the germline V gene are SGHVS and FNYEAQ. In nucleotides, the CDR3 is TGTGCCAGCAGCTTAGCGCTGGGGGCCCACACAGATACGCAGTATTTT. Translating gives CASSLALGAHTDTQYF.